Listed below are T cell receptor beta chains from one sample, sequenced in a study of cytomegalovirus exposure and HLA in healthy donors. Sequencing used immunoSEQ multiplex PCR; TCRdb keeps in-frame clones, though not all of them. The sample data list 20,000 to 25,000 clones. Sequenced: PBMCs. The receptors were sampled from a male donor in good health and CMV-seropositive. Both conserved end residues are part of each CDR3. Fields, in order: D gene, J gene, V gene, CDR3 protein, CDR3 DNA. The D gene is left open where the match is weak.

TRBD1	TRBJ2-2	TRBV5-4	CASSSLTGLLTGELFF	TGTGCCAGCAGCTCATTGACAGGGTTATTAACCGGGGAGCTGTTTTTT
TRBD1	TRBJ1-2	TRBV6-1	CASRSRATGVYGYTF	TGTGCCAGCAGATCGCGGGCAACAGGGGTCTATGGCTACACCTTC
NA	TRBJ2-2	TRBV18	CASSPRATDSFNTGELFF	TGTGCCAGCTCACCACGAGCCACTGATTCTTTTAACACCGGGGAGCTGTTTTTT
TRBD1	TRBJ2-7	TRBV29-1	CSVGDRGRGLEQYF	TGCAGCGTTGGGGACAGGGGCCGTGGTCTCGAGCAGTACTTC
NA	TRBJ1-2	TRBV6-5	CASRDWGGMGGYTF	TGTGCCAGCAGGGACTGGGGGGGAATGGGTGGCTACACCTTC
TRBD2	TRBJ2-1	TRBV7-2	CASSLEGTSGRFYNEQFF	TGTGCCAGCAGCTTAGAGGGGACTAGCGGGAGGTTCTACAATGAGCAGTTCTTC
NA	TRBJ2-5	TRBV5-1	CASSLANSQETQYF	TGCGCCAGCAGCTTGGCCAACAGTCAAGAGACCCAGTACTTC
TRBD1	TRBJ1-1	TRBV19	CASNRDRGTEAFF	TGTGCGAGTAACAGGGACAGGGGCACTGAAGCTTTCTTT
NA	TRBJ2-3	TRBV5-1	CASSLSFKKDTQYF	TGCGCCAGCAGCCTTAGCTTCAAAAAGGATACGCAGTATTTT
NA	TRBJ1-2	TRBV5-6	CASSSITGNPFF	TGTGCCAGCAGCTCGATAACAGGGAATCCCTTCTTC
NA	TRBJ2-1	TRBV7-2	CASSLPAVREQFF	TGTGCCAGCAGCTTGCCAGCTGTCAGGGAGCAGTTCTTC
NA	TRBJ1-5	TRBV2	CASSDRGGQPQHF	TGTGCCAGCAGTGATAGGGGGGGGCAGCCCCAGCATTTT
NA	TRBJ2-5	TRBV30	CARQVVETQYF	TGTGCCCGTCAGGTTGTAGAGACCCAGTACTTC
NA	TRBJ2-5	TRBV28	CASSLGGGETQYF	TGTGCCAGCAGTTTGGGAGGAGGAGAGACCCAGTACTTC
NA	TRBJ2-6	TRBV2	CASSHTRAGANVLTF	TGTGCCAGCAGTCACACCAGGGCTGGGGCCAACGTCCTGACTTTC
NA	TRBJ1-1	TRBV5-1	CASSPPSTEAFF	TGCGCCAGCAGCCCTCCGTCCACTGAAGCTTTCTTT
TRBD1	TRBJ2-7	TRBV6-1	CASSEWDRGYEQYF	TGTGCCAGCAGTGAGTGGGACAGGGGCTACGAGCAGTACTTC
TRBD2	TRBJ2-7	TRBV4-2	CASSQVVGTSGYEQYF	TGTGCCAGCAGCCAAGTCGTCGGGACTAGCGGTTACGAGCAGTACTTC
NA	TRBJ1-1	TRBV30	CALKRQLNTEAFF	TGTGCCTTAAAAAGACAGCTGAACACTGAAGCTTTCTTT
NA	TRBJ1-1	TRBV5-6	CASSLVMNTEAFF	TGTGCCAGCAGCTTGGTTATGAACACTGAAGCTTTCTTT
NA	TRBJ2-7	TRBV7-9	CASSLAGSSYEQYF	TGTGCCAGCAGCTTAGCGGGCAGTAGCTACGAGCAGTACTTC
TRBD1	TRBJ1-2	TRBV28	CASSPGTGEGYTF	TGTGCCAGCAGTCCAGGGACAGGGGAAGGCTACACCTTC
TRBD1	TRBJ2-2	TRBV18	CASSPPQGPNTGELFF	TGTGCCAGCTCACCTCCACAGGGGCCGAACACCGGGGAGCTGTTTTTT
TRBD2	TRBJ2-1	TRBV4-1	CASSQTSGGAQLEQFF	TGCGCCAGCAGTCAAACTAGCGGGGGGGCCCAGCTTGAGCAGTTCTTC
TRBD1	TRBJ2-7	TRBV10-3	CAISESGGPPEQYF	TGTGCCATCAGTGAGTCAGGGGGCCCTCCCGAGCAGTACTTC
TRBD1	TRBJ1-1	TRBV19	CASRPKGADEAFF	TGTGCCAGTAGGCCAAAGGGGGCAGATGAAGCTTTCTTT
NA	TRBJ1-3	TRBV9	CASSVDGSSGNTIYF	TGTGCCAGCAGCGTAGATGGGAGCTCTGGAAACACCATATATTTT
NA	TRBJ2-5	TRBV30	CAWSVSWGLQGAETQYF	TGTGCCTGGAGTGTCTCCTGGGGACTTCAAGGGGCAGAGACCCAGTACTTC
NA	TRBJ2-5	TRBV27	CASSEGGAQYF	TGTGCCAGCAGTGAAGGGGGAGCCCAGTACTTC
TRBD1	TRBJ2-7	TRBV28	CASSSLGTGGSYEQYF	TGTGCCAGCAGCTCCCTTGGTACAGGGGGCTCCTACGAGCAGTACTTC
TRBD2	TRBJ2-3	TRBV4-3	CASSQDPVAGGADTQYF	TGCGCCAGCAGCCAAGATCCCGTCGCGGGAGGGGCAGATACGCAGTATTTT